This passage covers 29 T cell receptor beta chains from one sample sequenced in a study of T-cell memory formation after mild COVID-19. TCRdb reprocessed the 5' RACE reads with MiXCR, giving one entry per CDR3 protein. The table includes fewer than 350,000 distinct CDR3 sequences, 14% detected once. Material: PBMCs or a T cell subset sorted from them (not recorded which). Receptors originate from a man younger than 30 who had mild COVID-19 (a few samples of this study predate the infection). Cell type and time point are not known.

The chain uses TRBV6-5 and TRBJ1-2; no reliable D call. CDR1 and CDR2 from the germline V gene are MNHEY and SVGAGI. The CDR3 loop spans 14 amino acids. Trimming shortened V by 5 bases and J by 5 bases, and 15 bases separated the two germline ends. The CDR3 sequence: CASSQSNMAYGYTF. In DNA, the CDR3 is TGTGCCAGCAGTCAGTCCAATATGGCTTATGGCTACACCTTC.

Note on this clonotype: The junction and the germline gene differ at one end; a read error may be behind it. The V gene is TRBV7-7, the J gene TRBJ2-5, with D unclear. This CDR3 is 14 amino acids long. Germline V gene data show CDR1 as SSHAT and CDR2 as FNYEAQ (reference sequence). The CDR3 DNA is TGTGCTAGCAGCTTTTCACCGCGACAAGAGACCCAGTACTTC. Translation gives CASSFSPRQETQYF.

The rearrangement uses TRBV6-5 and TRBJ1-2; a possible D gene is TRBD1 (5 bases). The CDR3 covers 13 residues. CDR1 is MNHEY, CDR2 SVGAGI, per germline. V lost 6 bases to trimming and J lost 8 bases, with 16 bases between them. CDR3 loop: CASRLTGTGGYTF. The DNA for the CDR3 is TGTGCCAGCAGGCTGACCGGGACTGGGGGCTACACCTTC.

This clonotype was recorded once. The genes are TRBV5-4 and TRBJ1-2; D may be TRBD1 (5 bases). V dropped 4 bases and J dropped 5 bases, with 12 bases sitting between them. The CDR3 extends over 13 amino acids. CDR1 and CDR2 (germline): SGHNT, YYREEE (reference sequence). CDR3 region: CASSQVGGYGYTF. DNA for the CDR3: TGTGCCAGCAGCCAGGTTGGGGGATATGGCTACACCTTC. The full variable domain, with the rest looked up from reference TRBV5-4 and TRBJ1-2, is ETGVTQSPTHLIKTRGQQVTLRCSSQSGHNTVSWYQQALGQGPQFIFQYYREEENGRGNFPPRFSGLQFPNYSSELNVNALELDDSALYLCASSQVGGYGYTFGSGTRLTVV.

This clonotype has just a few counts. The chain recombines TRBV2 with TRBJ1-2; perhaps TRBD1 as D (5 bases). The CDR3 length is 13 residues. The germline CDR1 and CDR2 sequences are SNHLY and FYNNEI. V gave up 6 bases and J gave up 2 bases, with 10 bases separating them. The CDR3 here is CASRGEGNYGYTF. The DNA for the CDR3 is TGTGCCAGCAGGGGGGAAGGGAACTATGGCTACACCTTC.

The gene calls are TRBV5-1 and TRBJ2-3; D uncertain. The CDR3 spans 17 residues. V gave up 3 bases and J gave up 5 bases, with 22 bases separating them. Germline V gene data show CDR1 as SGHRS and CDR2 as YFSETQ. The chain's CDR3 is CASSSGRGYPMLDTQYF. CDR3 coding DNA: TGCGCCAGCAGCTCAGGAAGAGGCTACCCAATGTTAGATACGCAGTATTTT.

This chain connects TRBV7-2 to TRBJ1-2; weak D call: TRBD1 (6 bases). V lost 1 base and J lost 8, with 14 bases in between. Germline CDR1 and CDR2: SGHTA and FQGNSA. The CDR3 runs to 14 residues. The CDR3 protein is CASSLVGAGAGYTF. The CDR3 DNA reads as TGTGCCAGCAGCTTAGTAGGAGCAGGGGCCGGCTACACCTTC.

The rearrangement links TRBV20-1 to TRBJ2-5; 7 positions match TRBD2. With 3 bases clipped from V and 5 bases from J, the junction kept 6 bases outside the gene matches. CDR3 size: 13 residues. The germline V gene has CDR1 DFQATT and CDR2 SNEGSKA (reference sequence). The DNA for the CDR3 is TGCAGTGCTAGGATACTAGCGAGCGAGACCCAGTACTTC. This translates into CSARILASETQYF.

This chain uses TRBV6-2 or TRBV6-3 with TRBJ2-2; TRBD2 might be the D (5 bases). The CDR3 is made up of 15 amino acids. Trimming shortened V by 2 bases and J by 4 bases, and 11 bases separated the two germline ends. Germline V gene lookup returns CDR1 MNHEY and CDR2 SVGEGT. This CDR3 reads CASSYISGSTGELFF. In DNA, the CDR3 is TGTGCCAGCAGTTACATCAGCGGAAGCACCGGGGAGCTGTTTTTT.

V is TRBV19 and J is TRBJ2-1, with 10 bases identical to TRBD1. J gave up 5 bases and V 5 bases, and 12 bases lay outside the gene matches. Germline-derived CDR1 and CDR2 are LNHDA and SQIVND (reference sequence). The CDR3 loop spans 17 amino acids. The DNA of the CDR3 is TGTGCCAGTAGTCTCCTGACCGGGACAGGGGACAACAATGAGCAGTTCTTC. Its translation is CASSLLTGTGDNNEQFF.

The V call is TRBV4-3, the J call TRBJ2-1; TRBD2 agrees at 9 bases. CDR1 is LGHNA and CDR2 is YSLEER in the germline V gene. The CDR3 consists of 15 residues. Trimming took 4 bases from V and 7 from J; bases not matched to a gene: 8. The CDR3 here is CASSRSLTSGNEQFF. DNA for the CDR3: TGCGCCAGCAGCCGCAGCCTTACTAGCGGGAATGAGCAGTTCTTC.

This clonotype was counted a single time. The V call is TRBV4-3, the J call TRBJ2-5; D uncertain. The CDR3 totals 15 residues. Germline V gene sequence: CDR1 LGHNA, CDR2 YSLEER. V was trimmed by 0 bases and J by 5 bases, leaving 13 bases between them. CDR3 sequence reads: CASSQEIGVVETQYF. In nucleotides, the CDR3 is TGCGCCAGCAGCCAAGAGATCGGCGTGGTTGAGACCCAGTACTTC.

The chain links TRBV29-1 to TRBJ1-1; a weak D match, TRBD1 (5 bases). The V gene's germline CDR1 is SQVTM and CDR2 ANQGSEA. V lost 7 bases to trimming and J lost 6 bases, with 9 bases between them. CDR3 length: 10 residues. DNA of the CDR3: TGCAGCGCAGGGATTCCTGAAGCTTTCTTT. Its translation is CSAGIPEAFF.

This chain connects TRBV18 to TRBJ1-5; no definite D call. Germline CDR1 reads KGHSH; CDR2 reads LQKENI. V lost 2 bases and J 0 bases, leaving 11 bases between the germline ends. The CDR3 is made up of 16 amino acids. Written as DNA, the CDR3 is TGTGCCAGCTCACCAGCAAACGGAGCTAGCAATCAGCCCCAGCATTTT. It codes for CASSPANGASNQPQHF.

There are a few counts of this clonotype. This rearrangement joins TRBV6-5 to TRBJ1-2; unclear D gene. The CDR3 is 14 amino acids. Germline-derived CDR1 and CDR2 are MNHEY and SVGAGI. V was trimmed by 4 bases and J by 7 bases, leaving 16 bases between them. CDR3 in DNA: TGTGCCAGCAGTTCTCCTGGATTGGGCCCTGGCTACACCTTC. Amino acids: CASSSPGLGPGYTF.

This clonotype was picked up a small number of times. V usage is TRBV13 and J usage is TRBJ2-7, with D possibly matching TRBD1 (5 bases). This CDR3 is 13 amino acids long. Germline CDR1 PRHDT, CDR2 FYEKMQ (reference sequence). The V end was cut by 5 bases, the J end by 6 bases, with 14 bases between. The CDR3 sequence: CASSLRGTGEQYF. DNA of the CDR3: TGTGCCAGCAGCCTAAGGGGAACGGGCGAGCAGTACTTC.

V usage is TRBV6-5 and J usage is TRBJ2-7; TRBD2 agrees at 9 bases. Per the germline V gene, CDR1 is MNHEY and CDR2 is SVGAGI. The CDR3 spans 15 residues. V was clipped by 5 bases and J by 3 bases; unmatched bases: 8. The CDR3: CASSTSGRTSYEQYF. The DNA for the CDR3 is TGTGCCAGCAGTACCAGCGGGAGGACCAGCTACGAGCAGTACTTC.

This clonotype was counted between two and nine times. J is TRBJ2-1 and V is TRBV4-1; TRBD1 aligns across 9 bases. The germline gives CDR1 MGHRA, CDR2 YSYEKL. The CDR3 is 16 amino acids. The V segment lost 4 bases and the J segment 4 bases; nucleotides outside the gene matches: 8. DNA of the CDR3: TGCGCCAGCAGCCCCACGGACAGGGGAGGTTACAATGAGCAGTTCTTC. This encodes CASSPTDRGGYNEQFF.

The CDR3 is CASSSLRQGATDTQYF. DNA for the CDR3: TGTGCCAGTAGTTCGTTACGACAGGGGGCAACAGATACGCAGTATTTT. The chain recombines TRBV19 with TRBJ2-3, with 10 bases aligning to TRBD1. The CDR3 contains 16 residues. CDR1 and CDR2 from the germline V gene are LNHDA and SQIVND (reference sequence). Trimming cost V 5 bases and J 3 bases; bases outside gene matches: 8.

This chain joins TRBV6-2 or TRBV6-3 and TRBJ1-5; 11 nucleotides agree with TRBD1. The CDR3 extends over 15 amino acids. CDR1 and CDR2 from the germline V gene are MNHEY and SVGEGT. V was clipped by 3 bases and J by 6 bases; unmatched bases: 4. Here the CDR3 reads CASSYGQGARQPQHF. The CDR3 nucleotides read TGTGCCAGCAGTTATGGACAGGGGGCACGTCAGCCCCAGCATTTT.

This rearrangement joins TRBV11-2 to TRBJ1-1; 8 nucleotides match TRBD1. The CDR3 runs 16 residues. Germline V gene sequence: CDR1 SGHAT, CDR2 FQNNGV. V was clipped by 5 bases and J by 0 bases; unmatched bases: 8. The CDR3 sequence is CASSPRGQGLNTEAFF. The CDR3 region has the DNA TGTGCCAGCAGCCCACGCGGACAGGGATTGAACACTGAAGCTTTCTTT.

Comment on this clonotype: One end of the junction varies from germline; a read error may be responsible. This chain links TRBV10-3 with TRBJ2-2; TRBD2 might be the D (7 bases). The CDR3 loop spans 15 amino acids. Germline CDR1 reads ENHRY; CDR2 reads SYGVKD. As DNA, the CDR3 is TGTGCCATCAGTGAGTCCGCGGGGGACACCGGGGTGCTGTTTTTT. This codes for CAISESAGDTGVLFF.

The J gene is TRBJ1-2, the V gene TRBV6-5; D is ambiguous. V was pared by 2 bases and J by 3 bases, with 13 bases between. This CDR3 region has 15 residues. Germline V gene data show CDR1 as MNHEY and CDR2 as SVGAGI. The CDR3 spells CASSYLGNGDYGYTF. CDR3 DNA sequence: TGTGCCAGCAGTTACCTAGGGAATGGGGACTATGGCTACACCTTC.

The CDR3 bases are TGTGCCAGCACCGGGAGAGTAGGGACCCAGTACTTC. Residues: CASTGRVGTQYF. The chain is built from TRBV28 and TRBJ2-5, with D possibly matching TRBD2 (6 bases). The germline V gene encodes CDR1 MDHEN and CDR2 SYDVKM. The CDR3 extends over 12 amino acids. The V end was cut by 7 bases, the J end by 7 bases, with 13 bases between.

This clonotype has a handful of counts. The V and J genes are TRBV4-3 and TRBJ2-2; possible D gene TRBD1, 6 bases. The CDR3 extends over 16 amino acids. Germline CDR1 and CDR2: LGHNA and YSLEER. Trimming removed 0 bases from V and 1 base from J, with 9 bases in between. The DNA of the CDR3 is TGCGCCAGCAGCCAAGAGTGGGGGCAGAACACCGGGGAGCTGTTTTTT. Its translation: CASSQEWGQNTGELFF.

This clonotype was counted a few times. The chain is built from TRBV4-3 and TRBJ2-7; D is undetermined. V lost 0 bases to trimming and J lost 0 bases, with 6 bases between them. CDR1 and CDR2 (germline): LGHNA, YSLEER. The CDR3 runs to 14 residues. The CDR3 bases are TGCGCCAGCAGCCAAGATTCCAGCTCCTACGAGCAGTACTTC. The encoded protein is CASSQDSSSYEQYF.

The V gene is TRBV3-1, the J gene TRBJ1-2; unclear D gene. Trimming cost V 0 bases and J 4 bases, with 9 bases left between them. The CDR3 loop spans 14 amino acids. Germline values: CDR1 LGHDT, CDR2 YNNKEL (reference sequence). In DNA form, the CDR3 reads TGTGCCAGCAGCCAAGATCGTAGAGTCTATGGCTACACCTTC. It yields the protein CASSQDRRVYGYTF. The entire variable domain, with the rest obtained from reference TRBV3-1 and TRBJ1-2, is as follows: DTAVSQTPKYLVTQMGNDKSIKCEQNLGHDTMYWYKQDSKKFLKIMFSYNNKELIINETVPNRFSPKSPDKAHLNLHINSLELGDSAVYFCASSQDRRVYGYTFGSGTRLTVV.

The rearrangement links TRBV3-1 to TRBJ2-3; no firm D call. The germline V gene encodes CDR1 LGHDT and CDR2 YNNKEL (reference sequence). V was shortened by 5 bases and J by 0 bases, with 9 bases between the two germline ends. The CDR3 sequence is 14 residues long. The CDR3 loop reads CASSSRYSTDTQYF. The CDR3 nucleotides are TGTGCCAGCAGCTCGCGATACAGCACAGATACGCAGTATTTT.

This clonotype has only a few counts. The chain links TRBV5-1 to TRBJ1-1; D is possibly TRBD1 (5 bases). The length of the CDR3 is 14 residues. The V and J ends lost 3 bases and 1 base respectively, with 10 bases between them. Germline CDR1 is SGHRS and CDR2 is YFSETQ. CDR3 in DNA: TGCGCCAGCAGCTGGGGGGGGACGAACACTGAAGCTTTCTTT. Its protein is CASSWGGTNTEAFF.